The clone carrying this T cell receptor (beta chain) came up once. Antigen unknown. This sample was taken from a study of early T cells in non-severe SARS-CoV-2 infection. Tagging with unique molecular identifiers was applied to individual cDNA molecules. TCRdb redid the calling of the 5' RACE reads with MiXCR, one entry per CDR3 protein. The data contain around 81,000 distinct CDR3 sequences, 14% to 15% of them singletons. Points from the study as a whole: Anti-spike CD8 responses were favored in VDJdb matching, and private and CD4 specificities were missed.

V was clipped by 2 bases and J by 11 bases; unmatched bases: 9. Germline V gene sequence: CDR1 SGHTA, CDR2 FQGNSA. This CDR3 is built from 14 residues. The sample consisted of whole blood. The chain links TRBV7-2 to TRBJ2-4, with TRBD1 matching 7 bases. The sequence came from an adult who was a healthcare worker with PCR-confirmed SARS-CoV-2 infection or an uninfected control (not recorded which). In nucleotides, the CDR3 is TGTGCCAGCAGCTTATCTGGGACAGTCTCTCTTCAGTACTTC. It translates to CASSLSGTVSLQYF.